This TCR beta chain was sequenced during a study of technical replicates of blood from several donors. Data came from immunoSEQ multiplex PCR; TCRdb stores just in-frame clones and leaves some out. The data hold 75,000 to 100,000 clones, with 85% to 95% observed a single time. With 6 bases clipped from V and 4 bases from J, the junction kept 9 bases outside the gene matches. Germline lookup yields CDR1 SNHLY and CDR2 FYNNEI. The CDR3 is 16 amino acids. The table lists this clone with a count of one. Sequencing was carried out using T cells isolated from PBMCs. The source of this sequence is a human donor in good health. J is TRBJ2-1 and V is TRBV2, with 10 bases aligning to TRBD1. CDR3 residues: CASRGGQGIGYNEQFF. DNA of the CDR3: TGTGCCAGCAGAGGGGGACAGGGGATAGGGTACAATGAGCAGTTCTTC.